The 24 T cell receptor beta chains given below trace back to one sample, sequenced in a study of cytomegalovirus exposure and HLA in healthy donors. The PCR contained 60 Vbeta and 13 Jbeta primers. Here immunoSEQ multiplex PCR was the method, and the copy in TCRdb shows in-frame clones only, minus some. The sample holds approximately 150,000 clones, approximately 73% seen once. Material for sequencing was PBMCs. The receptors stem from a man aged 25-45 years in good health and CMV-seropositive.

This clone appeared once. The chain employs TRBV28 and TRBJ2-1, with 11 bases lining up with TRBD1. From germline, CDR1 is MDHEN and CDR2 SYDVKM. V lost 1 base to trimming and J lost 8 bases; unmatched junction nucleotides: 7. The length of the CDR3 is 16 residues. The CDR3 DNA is TGTGCCAGCAGTTTATTGGACAGGGGGCAATTCGATGAGCAGTTCTTC. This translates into CASSLLDRGQFDEQFF.

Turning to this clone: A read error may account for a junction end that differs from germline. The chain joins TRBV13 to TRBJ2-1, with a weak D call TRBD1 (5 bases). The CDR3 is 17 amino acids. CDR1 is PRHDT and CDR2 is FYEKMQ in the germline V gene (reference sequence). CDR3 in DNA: TGTGCCAGCAGCCTAGGAGCTTGGGGCTCAACCTACAATGAGCAGTTCTTC. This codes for CASSLGAWGSTYNEQFF.

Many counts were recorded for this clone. The CDR3 DNA reads TGTGCCAGCGCAAGCGGGAGGGCCGGGACAGATACGCAGTATTTT. The encoded protein is CASASGRAGTDTQYF. The gene calls are TRBV11-3 and TRBJ2-3, with 10 bases lining up with TRBD2. The CDR3 length is 15 residues. Germline values: CDR1 SGHNT, CDR2 YENEEA. The trim removed 8 bases at V and 3 bases at J, leaving 8 bases unmatched.

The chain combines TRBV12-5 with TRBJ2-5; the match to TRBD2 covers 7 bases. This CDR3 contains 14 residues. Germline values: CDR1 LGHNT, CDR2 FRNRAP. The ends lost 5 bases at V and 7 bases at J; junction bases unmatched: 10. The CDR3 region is CASGLSGNTGTQYF. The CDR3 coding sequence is TGTGCTAGTGGTCTCAGCGGGAACACCGGGACCCAGTACTTC.

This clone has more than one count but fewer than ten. Written as DNA, the CDR3 is TGCGCCAGCAGCTTGGAGGGTGCGGGAGGGCCCGAGGGTGGGGAGACCCAGTACTTC. It encodes CASSLEGAGGPEGGETQYF. The J gene is TRBJ2-5, the V gene TRBV5-1; 9 bases are a match to TRBD2. The germline CDR1 and CDR2 sequences are SGHRS and YFSETQ. The CDR3 is made up of 19 amino acids. The junction had 17 bases not matched to a gene; V was cut back by 0 bases and J by 5 bases.

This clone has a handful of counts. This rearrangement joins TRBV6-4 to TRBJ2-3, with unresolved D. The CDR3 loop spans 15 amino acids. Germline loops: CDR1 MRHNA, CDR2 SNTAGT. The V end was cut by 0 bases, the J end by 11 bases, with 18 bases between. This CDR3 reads CASSDSTSLSEQQYF. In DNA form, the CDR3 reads TGTGCCAGCAGTGACTCGACTTCCCTTTCAGAGCAGCAGTATTTT.

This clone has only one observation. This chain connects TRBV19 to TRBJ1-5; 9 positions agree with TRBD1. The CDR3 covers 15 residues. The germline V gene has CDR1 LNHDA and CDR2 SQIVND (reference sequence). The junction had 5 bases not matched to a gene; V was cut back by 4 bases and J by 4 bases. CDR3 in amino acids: CASSSRTGANQPQHF. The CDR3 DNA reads TGTGCCAGTAGTAGCAGGACAGGGGCTAATCAGCCCCAGCATTTT.

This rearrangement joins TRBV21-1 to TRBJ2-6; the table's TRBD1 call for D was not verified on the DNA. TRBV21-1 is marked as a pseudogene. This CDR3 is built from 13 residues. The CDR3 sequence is CASGPSEANVLTF. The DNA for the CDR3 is TGTGCCAGCGGGCCTTCTGAGGCCAACGTCCTGACTTTC.

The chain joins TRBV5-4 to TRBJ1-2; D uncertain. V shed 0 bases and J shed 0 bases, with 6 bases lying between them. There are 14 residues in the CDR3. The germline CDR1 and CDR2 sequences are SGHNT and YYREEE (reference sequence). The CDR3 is CASSLVQTNYGYTF. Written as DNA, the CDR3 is TGTGCCAGCAGCTTGGTGCAGACTAACTATGGCTACACCTTC.

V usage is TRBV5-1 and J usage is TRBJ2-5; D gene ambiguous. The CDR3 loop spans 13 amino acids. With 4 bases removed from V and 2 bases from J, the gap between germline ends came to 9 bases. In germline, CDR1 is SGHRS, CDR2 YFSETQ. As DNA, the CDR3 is TGCGCCAGCAGCCCGAGGCCTCAAGAGACCCAGTACTTC. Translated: CASSPRPQETQYF.

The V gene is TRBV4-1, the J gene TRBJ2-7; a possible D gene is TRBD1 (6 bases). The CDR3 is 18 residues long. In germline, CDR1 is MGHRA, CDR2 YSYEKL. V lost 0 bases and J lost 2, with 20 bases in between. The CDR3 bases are TGCGCCAGCAGCCAAGAGTTTTACGACAGGTGGATCGCCTACGAGCAGTACTTC. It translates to CASSQEFYDRWIAYEQYF.

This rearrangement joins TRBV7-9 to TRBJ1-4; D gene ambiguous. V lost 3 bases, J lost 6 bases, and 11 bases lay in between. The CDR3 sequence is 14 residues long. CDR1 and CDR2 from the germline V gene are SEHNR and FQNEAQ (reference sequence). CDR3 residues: CASSLSTLDEKLFF. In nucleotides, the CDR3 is TGTGCCAGCAGCTTGAGCACGCTGGATGAAAAACTGTTTTTT.

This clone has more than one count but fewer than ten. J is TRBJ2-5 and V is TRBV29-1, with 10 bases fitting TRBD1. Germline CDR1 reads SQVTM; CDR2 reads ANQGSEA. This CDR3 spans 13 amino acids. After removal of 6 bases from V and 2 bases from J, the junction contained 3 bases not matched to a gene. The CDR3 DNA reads TGCAGCGTCGACAGGGGGCTTCAAGAGACCCAGTACTTC. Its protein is CSVDRGLQETQYF.

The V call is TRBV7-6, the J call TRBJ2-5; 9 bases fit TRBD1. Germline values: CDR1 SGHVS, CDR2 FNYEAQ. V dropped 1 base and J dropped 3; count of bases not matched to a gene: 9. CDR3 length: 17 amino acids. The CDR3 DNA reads TGTGCCAGCAGCTTAGGGAGGACAGGGGTTGGAGAAGAGACCCAGTACTTC. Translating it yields CASSLGRTGVGEETQYF.

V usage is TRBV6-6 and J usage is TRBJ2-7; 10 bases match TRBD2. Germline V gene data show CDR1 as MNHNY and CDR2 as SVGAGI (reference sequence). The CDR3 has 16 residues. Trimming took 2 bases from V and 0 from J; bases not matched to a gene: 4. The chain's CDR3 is CASSYLTSGFSYEQYF. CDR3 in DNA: TGTGCCAGCAGTTACCTGACTAGCGGGTTCTCCTACGAGCAGTACTTC.

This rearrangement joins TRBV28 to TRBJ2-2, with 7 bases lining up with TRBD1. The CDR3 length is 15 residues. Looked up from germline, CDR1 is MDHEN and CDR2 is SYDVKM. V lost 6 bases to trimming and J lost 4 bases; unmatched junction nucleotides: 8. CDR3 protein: CASSPRDSFTGELFF. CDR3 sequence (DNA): TGTGCCAGCAGCCCCCGGGACAGCTTCACCGGGGAGCTGTTTTTT.

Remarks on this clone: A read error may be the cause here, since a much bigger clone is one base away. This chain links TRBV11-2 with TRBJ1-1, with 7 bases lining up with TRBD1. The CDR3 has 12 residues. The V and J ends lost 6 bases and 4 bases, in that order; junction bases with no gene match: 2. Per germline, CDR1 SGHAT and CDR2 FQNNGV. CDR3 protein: CASSRQGTEAFF. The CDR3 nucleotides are TGTGCCAGCAGTCGACAGGGCACTGAAGCTTTCTTT. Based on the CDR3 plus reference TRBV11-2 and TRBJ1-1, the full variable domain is EAGVAQSPRYKIIEKRQSVAFWCNPISGHATLYWYQQILGQGPKLLIQFQNNGVVDDSQLPKDRFSAERLKGVDSTLKIQPAKLEDSAVYLCASSRQGTEAFFGQGTRLTVV.

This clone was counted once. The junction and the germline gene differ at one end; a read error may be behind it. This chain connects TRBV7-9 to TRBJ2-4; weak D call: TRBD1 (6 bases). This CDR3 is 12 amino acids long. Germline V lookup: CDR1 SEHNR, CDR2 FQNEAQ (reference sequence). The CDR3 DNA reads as TGTTCCAGCAGCTTAACAGGGAACATTCAGTACTTC. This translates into CSSSLTGNIQYF.

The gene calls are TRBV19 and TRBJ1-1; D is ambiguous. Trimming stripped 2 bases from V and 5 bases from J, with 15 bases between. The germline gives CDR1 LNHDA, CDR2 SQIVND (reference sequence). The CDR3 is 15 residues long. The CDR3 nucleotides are TGTGCCAGTAGTATATCCGGGAGCCTGGGGACTGAAGCTTTCTTT. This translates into CASSISGSLGTEAFF. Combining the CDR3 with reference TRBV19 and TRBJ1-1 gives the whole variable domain DGGITQSPKYLFRKEGQNVTLSCEQNLNHDAMYWYRQDPGQGLRLIYYSQIVNDFQKGDIAEGYSVSREKKESFPLTVTSAQKNPTAFYLCASSISGSLGTEAFFGQGTRLTVV.

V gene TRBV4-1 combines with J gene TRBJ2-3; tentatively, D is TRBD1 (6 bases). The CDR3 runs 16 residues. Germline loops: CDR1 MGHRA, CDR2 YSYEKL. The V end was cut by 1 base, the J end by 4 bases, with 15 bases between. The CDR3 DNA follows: TGCGCCAGCAGCCAAGCAGGGGCCGTCGTCGCAGATACGCAGTATTTT. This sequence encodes CASSQAGAVVADTQYF.

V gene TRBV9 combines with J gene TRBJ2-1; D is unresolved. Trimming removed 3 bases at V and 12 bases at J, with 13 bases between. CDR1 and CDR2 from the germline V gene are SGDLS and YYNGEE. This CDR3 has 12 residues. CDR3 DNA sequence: TGTGCCAGCAGCGCAGATGTCCGGGTGCAGTTCTTC. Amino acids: CASSADVRVQFF.

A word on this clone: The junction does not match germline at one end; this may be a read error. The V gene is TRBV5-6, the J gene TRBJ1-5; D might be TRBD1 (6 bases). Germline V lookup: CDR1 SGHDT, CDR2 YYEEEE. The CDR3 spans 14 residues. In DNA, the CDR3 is TGTACCAGCAGCTCAGGGGCCAACCATCAGCCCCAGCATTTT. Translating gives CTSSSGANHQPQHF.

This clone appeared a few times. CDR3 residues: CASSLFTDTQYF. The CDR3 DNA sequence: TGTGCCAGCAGCCTGTTCACAGATACGCAGTATTTT. V is TRBV9 and J is TRBJ2-3; D is ambiguous. V was cut by 4 bases and J by 2 bases, with 5 bases left in between. The length of the CDR3 is 12 residues. Germline assignment: CDR1 SGDLS and CDR2 YYNGEE.

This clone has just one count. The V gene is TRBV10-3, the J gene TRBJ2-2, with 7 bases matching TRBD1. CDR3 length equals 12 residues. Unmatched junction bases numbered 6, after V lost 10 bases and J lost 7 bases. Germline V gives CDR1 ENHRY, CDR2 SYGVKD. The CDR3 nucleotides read TGTGCCACTCGACAGGGTGACGGGGAGCTGTTTTTT. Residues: CATRQGDGELFF.